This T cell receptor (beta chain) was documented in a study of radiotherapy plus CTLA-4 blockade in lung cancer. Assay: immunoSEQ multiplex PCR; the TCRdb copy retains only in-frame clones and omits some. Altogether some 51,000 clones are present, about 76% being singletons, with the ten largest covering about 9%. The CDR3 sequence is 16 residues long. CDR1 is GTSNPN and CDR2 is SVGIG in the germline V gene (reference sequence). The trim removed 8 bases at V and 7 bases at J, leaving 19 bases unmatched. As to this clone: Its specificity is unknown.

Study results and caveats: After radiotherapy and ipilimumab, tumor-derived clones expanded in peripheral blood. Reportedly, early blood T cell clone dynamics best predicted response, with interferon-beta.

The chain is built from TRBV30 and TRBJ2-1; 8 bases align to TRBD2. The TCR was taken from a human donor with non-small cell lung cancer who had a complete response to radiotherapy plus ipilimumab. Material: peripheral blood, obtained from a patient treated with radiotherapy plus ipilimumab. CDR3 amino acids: CAGGRSGGIKINEQFF. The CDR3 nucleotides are TGTGCCGGGGGTCGAAGCGGGGGAATTAAGATAAATGAGCAGTTCTTC.